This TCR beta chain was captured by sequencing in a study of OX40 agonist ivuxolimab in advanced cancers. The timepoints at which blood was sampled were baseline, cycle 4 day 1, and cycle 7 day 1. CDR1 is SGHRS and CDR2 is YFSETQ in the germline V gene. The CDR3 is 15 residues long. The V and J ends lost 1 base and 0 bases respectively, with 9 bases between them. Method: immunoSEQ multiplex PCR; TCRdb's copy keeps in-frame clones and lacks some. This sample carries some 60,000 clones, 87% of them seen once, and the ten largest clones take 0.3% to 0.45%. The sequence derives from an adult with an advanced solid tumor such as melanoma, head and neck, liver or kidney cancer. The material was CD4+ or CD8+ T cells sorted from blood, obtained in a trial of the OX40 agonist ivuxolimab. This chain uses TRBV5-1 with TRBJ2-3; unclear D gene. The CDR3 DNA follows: TGCGCCAGCAGCTTGCAGGAAAGGAGCACAGATACGCAGTATTTT. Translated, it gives CASSLQERSTDTQYF.